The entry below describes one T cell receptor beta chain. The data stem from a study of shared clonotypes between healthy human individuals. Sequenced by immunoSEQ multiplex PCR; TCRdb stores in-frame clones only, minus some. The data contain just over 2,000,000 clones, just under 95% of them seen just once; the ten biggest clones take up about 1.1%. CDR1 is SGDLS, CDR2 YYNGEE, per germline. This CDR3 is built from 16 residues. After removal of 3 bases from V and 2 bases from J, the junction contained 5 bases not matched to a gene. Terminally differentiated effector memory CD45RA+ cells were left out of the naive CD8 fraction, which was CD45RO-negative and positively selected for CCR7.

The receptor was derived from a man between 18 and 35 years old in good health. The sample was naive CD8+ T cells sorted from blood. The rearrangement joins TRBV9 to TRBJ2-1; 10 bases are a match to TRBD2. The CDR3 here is CASSAGLATAYNEQFF. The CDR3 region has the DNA TGTGCCAGCAGCGCGGGACTAGCGACCGCCTACAATGAGCAGTTCTTC. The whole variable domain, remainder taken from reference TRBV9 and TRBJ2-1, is DSGVTQTPKHLITATGQRVTLRCSPRSGDLSVYWYQQSLDQGLQFLIQYYNGEERAKGNILERFSAQQFPDLHSELNLSSLELGDSALYFCASSAGLATAYNEQFFGPGTRLTVL.